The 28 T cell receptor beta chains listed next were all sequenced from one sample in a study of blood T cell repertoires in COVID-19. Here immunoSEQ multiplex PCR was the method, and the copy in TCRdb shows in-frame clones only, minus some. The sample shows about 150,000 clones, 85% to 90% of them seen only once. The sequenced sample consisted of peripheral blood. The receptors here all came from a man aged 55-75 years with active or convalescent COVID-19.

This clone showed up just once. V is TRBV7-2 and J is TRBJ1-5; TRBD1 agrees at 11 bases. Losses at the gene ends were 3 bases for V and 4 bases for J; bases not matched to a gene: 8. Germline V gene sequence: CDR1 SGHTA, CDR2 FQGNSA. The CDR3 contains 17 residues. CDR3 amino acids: CASSLTTGTGGNQPQHF. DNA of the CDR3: TGTGCCAGCAGCTTGACGACAGGGACAGGGGGAAATCAGCCCCAGCATTTT.

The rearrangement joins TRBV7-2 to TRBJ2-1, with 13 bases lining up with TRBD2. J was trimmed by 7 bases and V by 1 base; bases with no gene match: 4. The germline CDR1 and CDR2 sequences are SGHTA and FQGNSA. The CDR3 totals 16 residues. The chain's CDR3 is CASSLGGLAGANEQFF. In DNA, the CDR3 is TGTGCCAGCAGCTTAGGAGGACTAGCGGGAGCGAATGAGCAGTTCTTC. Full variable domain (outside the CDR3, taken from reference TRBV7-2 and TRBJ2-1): GAGVSQSPSNKVTEKGKDVELRCDPISGHTALYWYRQSLGQGLEFLIYFQGNSAPDKSGLPSDRFSAERTGGSVSTLTIQRTQQEDSAVYLCASSLGGLAGANEQFFGPGTRLTVL.

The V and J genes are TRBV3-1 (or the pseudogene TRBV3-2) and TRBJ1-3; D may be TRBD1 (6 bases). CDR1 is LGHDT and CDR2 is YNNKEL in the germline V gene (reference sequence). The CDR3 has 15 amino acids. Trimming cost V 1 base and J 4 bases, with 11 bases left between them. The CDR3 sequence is CASSQGTVYGNTIYF. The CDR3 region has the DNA TGTGCCAGCAGCCAAGGGACAGTATACGGAAACACCATATATTTT.

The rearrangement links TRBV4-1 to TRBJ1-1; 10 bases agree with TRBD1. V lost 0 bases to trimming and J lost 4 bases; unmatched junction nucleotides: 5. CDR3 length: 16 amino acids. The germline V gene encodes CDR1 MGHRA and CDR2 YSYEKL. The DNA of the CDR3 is TGCGCCAGCAGCCAAGACGACAGGGGGCGCGGCACTGAAGCTTTCTTT. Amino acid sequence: CASSQDDRGRGTEAFF.

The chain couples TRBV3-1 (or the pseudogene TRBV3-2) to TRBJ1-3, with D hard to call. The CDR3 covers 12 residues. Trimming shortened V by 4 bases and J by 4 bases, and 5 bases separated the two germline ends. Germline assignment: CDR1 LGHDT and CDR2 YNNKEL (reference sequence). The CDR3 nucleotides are TGTGCCAGCAGCCTACAGGGAAACACCATATATTTT. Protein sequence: CASSLQGNTIYF.

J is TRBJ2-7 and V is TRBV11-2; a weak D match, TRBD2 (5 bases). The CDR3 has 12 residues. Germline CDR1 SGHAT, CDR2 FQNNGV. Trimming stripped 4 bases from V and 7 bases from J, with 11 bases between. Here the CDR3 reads CASSSRAPEQYF. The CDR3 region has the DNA TGTGCCAGCAGCTCGAGGGCACCTGAGCAGTACTTC.

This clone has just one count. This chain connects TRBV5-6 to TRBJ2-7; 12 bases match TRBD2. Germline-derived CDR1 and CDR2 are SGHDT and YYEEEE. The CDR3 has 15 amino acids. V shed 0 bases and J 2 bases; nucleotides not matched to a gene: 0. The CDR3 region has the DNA TGTGCCAGCAGCTTGGGACTAGCGGGAGCCTACGAGCAGTACTTC. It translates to CASSLGLAGAYEQYF.

CDR3 DNA: TGTGCCAGCAGTACAGGGTCCCTGAGCAATCAGCCCCAGCATTTT. Protein: CASSTGSLSNQPQHF. The genes are TRBV28 and TRBJ1-5; possibly TRBD1 for D (6 bases). This CDR3 has 15 amino acids. With 5 bases removed from V and 1 base from J, the gap between germline ends came to 12 bases. The germline V gene has CDR1 MDHEN and CDR2 SYDVKM.

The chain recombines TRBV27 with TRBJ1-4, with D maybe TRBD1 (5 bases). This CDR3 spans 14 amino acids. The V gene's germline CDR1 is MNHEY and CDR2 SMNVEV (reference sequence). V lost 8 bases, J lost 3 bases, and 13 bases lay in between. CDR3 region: CASRRAGSNEKLFF. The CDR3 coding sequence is TGTGCCAGCCGCAGGGCAGGCTCTAATGAAAAACTGTTTTTT.

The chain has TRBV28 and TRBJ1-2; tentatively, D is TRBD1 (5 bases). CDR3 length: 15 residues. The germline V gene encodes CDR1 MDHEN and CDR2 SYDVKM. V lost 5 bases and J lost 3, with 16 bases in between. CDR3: CASSATGSLDYGYTF. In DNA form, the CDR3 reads TGTGCCAGCAGTGCAACAGGAAGCTTGGACTATGGCTACACCTTC.

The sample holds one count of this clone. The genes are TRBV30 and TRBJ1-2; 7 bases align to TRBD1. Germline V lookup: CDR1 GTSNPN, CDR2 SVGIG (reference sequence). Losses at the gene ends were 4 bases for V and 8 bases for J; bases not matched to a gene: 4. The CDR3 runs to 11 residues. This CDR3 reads CAWIEQGGYTF. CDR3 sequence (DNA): TGTGCCTGGATTGAACAGGGGGGCTACACCTTC. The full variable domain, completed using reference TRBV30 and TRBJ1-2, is SQTIHQWPATLVQPVGSPLSLECTVEGTSNPNLYWYRQAAGRGLQLLFYSVGIGQISSEVPQNLSASRPQDRQFILSSKKLLLSDSGFYLCAWIEQGGYTFGSGTRLTVV.

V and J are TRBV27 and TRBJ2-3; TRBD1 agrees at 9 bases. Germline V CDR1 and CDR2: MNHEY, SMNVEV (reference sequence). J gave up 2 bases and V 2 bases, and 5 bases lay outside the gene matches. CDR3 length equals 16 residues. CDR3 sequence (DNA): TGTGCCAGCAGTTTACTCGGGACAGGGCCCACAGATACGCAGTATTTT. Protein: CASSLLGTGPTDTQYF.

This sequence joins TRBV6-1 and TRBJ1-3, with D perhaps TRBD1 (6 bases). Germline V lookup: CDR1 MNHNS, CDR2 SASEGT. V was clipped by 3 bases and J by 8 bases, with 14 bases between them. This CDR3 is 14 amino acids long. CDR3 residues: CASSEQGQLDTIYF. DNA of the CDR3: TGTGCCAGCAGTGAGCAGGGGCAGCTGGACACCATATATTTT.

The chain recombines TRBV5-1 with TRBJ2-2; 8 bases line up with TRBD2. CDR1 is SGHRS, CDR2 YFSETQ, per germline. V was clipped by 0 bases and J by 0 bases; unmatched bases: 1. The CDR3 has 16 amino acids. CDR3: CASSLASGSNTGELFF. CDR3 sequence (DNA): TGCGCCAGCAGCTTGGCTAGCGGGTCGAACACCGGGGAGCTGTTTTTT.

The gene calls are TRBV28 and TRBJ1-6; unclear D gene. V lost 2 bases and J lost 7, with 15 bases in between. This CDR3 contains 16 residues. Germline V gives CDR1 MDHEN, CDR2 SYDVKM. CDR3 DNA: TGTGCCAGCAGTTTACGAGGGATTCCCCCAAATTCACCCCTCCACTTT. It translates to CASSLRGIPPNSPLHF. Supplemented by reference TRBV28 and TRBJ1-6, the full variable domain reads DVKVTQSSRYLVKRTGEKVFLECVQDMDHENMFWYRQDPGLGLRLIYFSYDVKMKEKGDIPEGYSVSREKKERFSLILESASTNQTSMYLCASSLRGIPPNSPLHFGNGTRLTVT.

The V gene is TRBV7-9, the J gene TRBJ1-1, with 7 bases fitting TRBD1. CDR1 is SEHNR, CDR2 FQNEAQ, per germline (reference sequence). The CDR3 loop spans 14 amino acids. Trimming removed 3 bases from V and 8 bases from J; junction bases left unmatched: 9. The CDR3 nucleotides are TGTGCCAGCAGCTTCGCGACAGGGAATCCAGAAGCTTTCTTT. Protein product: CASSFATGNPEAFF.

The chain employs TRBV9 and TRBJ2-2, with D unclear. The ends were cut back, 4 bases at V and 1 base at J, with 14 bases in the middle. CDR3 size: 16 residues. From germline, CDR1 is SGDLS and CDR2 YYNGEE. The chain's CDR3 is CASSPRYSLNTGELFF. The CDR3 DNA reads TGTGCCAGCAGCCCTAGGTATAGTTTGAACACCGGGGAGCTGTTTTTT.

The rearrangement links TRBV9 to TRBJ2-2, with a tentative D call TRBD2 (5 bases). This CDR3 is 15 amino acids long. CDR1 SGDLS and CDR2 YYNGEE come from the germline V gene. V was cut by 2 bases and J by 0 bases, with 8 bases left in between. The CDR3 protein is CASSVTGSNTGELFF. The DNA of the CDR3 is TGTGCCAGCAGCGTCACGGGATCGAACACCGGGGAGCTGTTTTTT.

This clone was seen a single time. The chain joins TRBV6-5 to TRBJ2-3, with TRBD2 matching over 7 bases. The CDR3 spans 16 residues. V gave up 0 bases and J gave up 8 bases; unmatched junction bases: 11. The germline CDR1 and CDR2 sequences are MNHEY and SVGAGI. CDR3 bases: TGTGCCAGCAGTTACTCGAGGCGGGGGTCCCCCTTTACGCAGTATTTT. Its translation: CASSYSRRGSPFTQYF.

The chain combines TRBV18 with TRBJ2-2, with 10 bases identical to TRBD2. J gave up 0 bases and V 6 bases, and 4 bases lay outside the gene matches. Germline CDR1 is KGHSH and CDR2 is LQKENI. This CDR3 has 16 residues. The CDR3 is CASSLGLASNTGELFF. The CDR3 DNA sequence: TGTGCCAGCTCCCTGGGACTAGCGTCGAACACCGGGGAGCTGTTTTTT.

CDR3: CASSLAGGRELFF. The DNA for the CDR3 is TGTGCCAGCAGCTTGGCAGGAGGGAGGGAACTGTTTTTT. The rearrangement uses TRBV7-9 and TRBJ1-4, with D unresolved. The ends were cut back, 3 bases at V and 12 bases at J, with 14 bases in the middle. Germline loops: CDR1 SEHNR, CDR2 FQNEAQ (reference sequence). CDR3 size: 13 residues.

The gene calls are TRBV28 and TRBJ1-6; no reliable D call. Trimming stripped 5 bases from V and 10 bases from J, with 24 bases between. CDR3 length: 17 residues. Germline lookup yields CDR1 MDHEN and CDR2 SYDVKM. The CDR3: CASSPPDRSLKESPLHF. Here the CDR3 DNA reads TGTGCCAGCAGTCCACCCGACCGGAGCCTCAAGGAGTCACCCCTCCACTTT. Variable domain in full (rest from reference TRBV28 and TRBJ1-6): DVKVTQSSRYLVKRTGEKVFLECVQDMDHENMFWYRQDPGLGLRLIYFSYDVKMKEKGDIPEGYSVSREKKERFSLILESASTNQTSMYLCASSPPDRSLKESPLHFGNGTRLTVT.

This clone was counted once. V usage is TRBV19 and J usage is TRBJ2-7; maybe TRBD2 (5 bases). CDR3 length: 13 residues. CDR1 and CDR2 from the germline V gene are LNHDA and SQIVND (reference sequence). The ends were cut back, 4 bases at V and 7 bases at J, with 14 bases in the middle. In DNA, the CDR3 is TGTGCCAGTAGTACAGGACTTGATGGGGAGCAGTACTTC. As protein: CASSTGLDGEQYF.

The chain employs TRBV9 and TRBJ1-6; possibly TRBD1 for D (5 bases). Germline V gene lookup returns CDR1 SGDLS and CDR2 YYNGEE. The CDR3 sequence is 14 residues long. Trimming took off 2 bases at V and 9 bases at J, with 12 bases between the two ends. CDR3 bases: TGTGCCAGCAGCGTCGCAGGGCCGCGTTCACCCCTCCACTTT. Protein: CASSVAGPRSPLHF.

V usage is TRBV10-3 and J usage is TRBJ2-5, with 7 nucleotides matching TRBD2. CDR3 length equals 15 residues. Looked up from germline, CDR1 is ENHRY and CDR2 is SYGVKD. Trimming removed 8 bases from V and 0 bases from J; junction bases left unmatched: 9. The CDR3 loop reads CAIGLGGGNQETQYF. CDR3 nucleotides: TGTGCCATCGGGCTGGGCGGGGGAAACCAAGAGACCCAGTACTTC.

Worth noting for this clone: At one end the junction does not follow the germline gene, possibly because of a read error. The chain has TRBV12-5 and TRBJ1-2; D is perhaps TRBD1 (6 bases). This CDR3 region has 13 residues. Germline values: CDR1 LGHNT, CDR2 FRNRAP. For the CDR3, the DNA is TGTGCTAGTGGTTTGGTCATCGAGGGACAAGCCCAATTC. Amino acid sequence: CASGLVIEGQAQF.

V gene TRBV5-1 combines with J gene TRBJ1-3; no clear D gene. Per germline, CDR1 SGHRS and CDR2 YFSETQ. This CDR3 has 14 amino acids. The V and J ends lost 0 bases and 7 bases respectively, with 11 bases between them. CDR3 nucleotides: TGCGCCAGCAGCTTGGGGCAGGTAGCGAACACCATATATTTT. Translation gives CASSLGQVANTIYF.

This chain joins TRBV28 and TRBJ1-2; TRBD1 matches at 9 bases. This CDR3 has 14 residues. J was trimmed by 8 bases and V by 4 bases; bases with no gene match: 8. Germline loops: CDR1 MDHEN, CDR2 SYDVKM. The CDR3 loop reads CASSYGQGWEGYTF. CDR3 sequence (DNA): TGTGCCAGCAGTTACGGACAGGGGTGGGAAGGCTACACCTTC.